This T cell receptor beta chain was captured in a study of memory CD4+ T cells and cytomegalovirus serostatus. The data were produced by immunoSEQ multiplex PCR, yet TCRdb's version contains in-frame clones alone and is incomplete. The sample includes around 63,000 clones, about 80% of them seen just once. Trimming stripped 8 bases from V and 6 bases from J, with 11 bases between. Germline CDR1 and CDR2: MNHNS and SASEGT. The CDR3 extends over 13 amino acids. The sort gate was single viable CD3+CD4+CD8-CD45RO+ cells for memory CD4+ T cells. Sequenced input: memory CD4+ T cells from blood. This sequence originates from an adult in good health and CMV-seropositive. V usage is TRBV6-1 and J usage is TRBJ1-6; possibly TRBD1 for D (5 bases). In DNA, the CDR3 is TGTGCCAGCGGGGCAGGGCGTAATTCACCCCTCCACTTT. Translating it yields CASGAGRNSPLHF.